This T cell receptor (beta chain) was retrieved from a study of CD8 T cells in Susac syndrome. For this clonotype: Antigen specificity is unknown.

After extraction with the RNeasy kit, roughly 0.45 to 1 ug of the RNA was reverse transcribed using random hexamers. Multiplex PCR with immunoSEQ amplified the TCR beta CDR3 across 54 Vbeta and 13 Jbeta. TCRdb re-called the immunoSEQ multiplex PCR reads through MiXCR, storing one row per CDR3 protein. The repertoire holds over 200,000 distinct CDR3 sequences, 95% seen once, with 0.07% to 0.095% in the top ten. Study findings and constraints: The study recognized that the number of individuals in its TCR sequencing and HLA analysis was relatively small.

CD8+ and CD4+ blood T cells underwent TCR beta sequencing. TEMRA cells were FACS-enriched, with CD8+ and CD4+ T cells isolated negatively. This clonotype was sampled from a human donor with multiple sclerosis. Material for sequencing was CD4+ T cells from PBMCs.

Here the CDR3 DNA reads TGTGCCAGCAGCTTTGCCGGGACCGGCGTACAAGAGACCCAGTACTTC. This translates into CASSFAGTGVQETQYF. The chain recombines TRBV7-2 with TRBJ2-5; the D call may be TRBD1 or TRBD2 (5 bases each). Trimming left V 3 bases short and J 2 bases short, with 16 bases between. The CDR3 is 16 residues long. Looked up from germline, CDR1 is SGHTA and CDR2 is FQGNSA.